The subject of this entry is one T cell receptor (beta chain). These data belong to a study of identical twins. Germline V gene sequence: CDR1 MGHRA, CDR2 YSYEKL. This CDR3 is 15 amino acids long. The V gene end was trimmed by 3 bases and the J gene end by 4 bases; junction bases not matched to a gene: 6. TCRdb recomputed calls from the 5' RACE reads with MiXCR, one row per CDR3 protein. This table holds 200,000 or so distinct CDR3 sequences, about 7.5% found once. This sample was shared with a second study, whose subject was yellow fever vaccine responses in identical twins.

The genes are TRBV4-1 and TRBJ2-7; 10 bases line up with TRBD2. The material sequenced was memory (CD45RO+) T cells sorted from blood. The clonotype originates from a woman under 30 in good health. The chain's CDR3 is CASSQERGGPYEQYF. The CDR3 DNA follows: TGCGCCAGCAGCCAGGAGCGGGGGGGCCCTTACGAGCAGTACTTC.